The clone carrying this T cell receptor beta chain was counted a single time. Its antigen is unknown. The repertoire was sequenced with immunoSEQ multiplex PCR; TCRdb's copy has only in-frame clones and lacks some. Among about 130,000 clones listed, roughly 94% were seen once. This sample was included in a study of T cell responses to AZD1222 COVID-19 vaccine. Study conclusions and caveats: Repertoires in all cases were sampled only once the peak T cell response had passed. Clonal diversity was possibly underestimated, and white British individuals and females predominated among donors. Among those given AZD1222, only six were seropositive at baseline. The reported proportion of spike-specific TCRs targeting unmutated variant regions was nearly half.

The length of the CDR3 is 13 residues. Trimming took off 4 bases at V and 1 base at J, with 7 bases between the two ends. The germline V gene encodes CDR1 LNHNV and CDR2 YYDKDF (reference sequence). The sample consisted of peripheral blood, taken on day 0 of AZD1222 vaccination. The sequence derives from an adult in good health. This chain connects TRBV15 to TRBJ1-1; D unresolved. The CDR3 DNA sequence: TGTGCCACCAGCAAGGACGGGAACACTGAAGCTTTCTTT. Encoded protein: CATSKDGNTEAFF.